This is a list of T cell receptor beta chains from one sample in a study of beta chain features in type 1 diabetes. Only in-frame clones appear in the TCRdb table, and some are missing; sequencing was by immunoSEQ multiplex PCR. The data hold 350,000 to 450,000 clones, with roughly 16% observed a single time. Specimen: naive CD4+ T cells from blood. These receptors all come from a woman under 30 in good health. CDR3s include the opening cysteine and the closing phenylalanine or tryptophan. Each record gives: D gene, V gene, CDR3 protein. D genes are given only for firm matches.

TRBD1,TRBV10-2,CASSDRVDTEAFF
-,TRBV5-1,CASSLLANDEQYF
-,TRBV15,CATSRGVSSGSYEQYF
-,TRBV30,CAWSALRGYTF
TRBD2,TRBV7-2,CASSFMGLAEETQYF
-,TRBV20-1,CSASTGNEQFF
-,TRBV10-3,CAISSSYEQYF
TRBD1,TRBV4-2,CASSPGQENIQYF
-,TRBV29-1,CSVVRLGSYEQYF
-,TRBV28,CASRTTGLSPSYNEQFF
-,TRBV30,CAWSVGTVNTEAFF
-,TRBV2,CASSVGGNEQFF
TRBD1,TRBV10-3,CASSGTGDSNEQFF